The source of this TCR beta chain is a study of T cell repertoires in cytomegalovirus infection. Study-level findings and limits: CMV-specific HLA-C-restricted TCR beta clonotypes dominated the ex vivo response.

Each CDR3 protein is one row after TCRdb ran MiXCR on the reads. The repertoire includes approximately 770,000 distinct CDR3 sequences, 25% to 30% of them detected once, and 13% sits in the top ten. For this clonotype: Antigen: not known.

The V gene's germline CDR1 is SQVTM and CDR2 ANQGSEA. The CDR3 has 15 amino acids. Unmatched junction bases numbered 10, after V lost 1 base and J lost 4 bases. The material was cultured CD8+ T cells from PBMCs, obtained from culture after CMV antigen stimulation. The chain links TRBV29-1 to TRBJ2-7, with 7 bases matching TRBD2. The receptor was isolated from a human donor in good health (CMV status not recorded). Some clones in this sample may be carry-over from other donors' samples. This chain's CDR3 is CSVEVWERGVYEQYF. The CDR3 region has the DNA TGCAGCGTTGAAGTCTGGGAGCGGGGAGTGTACGAGCAGTACTTC.